The 32 T cell receptor beta chains given below trace back to one sample, sequenced in a study of shared clonotypes between healthy human individuals (dated by TCRdb to about 2020). Library preparation used the immunoSEQ multiplex PCR assay. TCRdb took this table from immuneACCESS and kept in-frame rearrangements with V and J called. Such tables lack part of the clones; where checked against another copy, unresolved V genes explain under half of the gap, and the rest is unexplained. The sample table records some 2.1 million clones; over 85% of these occur just once. The top ten clones comprise 1.1% of the sample. CD8 naive samples were CD45RO-negative cells positively selected for CCR7, giving a CD45RA+CCR7+ population that excluded TemRA cells. Sequenced sample: naive CD8+ T cells sorted from blood. Sample cell subset or site, as interpreted from the label and publication: CD45RA+CCR7+. Receptors were obtained from a young man in good health.

This chain joins TRBV10-3 and TRBJ1-2; D perhaps matches TRBD1 (6 bases). V dropped 6 bases and J dropped 4 bases, with 24 bases sitting between them. The CDR3 is 17 residues long. The germline CDR1 and CDR2 sequences are ENHRY and SYGVKD. In DNA form, the CDR3 reads TGTGCCATCAGCCTTCTGGCCCGCCCCCGGACAGCCTATGGCTACACCTTC. Residues: CAISLLARPRTAYGYTF.

This rearrangement joins TRBV28 to TRBJ2-7, with D unresolved. Deletions cut 5 bases from V and 2 bases from J, with 7 bases between. The CDR3 consists of 12 residues. The germline V gene encodes CDR1 MDHEN and CDR2 SYDVKM. The DNA of the CDR3 is TGTGCCAGCAGTGAGGCGACCTACGAGCAGTACTTC. Its protein product is CASSEATYEQYF.

V usage is TRBV6-8 and J usage is TRBJ2-3; the D gene could be TRBD1 or TRBD2 (7 bases each). CDR1 and CDR2 (germline): MNHGY, SAAAGT. The CDR3 consists of 17 residues. Trimming removed 5 bases at V and 2 bases at J, with 20 bases between. CDR3 coding DNA: TGTGCCAGCAGTGACAGGGTACAGGGGACTAACACAGATACGCAGTATTTT. Amino acids: CASSDRVQGTNTDTQYF.

The chain combines TRBV29-1 with TRBJ2-7, with D possibly being TRBD2 (5 bases). The V and J ends lost 0 bases and 0 bases respectively, with 12 bases between them. Germline assignment: CDR1 SQVTM and CDR2 ANQGSEA. The CDR3 loop spans 15 amino acids. In nucleotides, the CDR3 is TGCAGCGTTGAAGATGGGCAGGACTCCTCCTACGAGCAGTACTTC. This sequence encodes CSVEDGQDSSYEQYF.

This sequence joins TRBV6-5 and TRBJ2-7; TRBD1 is a possible D gene (5 bases). V lost 8 bases to trimming and J lost 5 bases, with 16 bases between them. Germline V gene lookup returns CDR1 MNHEY and CDR2 SVGAGI. CDR3 size: 13 residues. The CDR3 nucleotides read TGTGCCAGCTCTACGGCAGGGTCGAACGAGCAGTACTTC. Residues: CASSTAGSNEQYF.

Concerning this clone: Within the sample, other DNA sequences also encode this same CDR3. The DNA for the CDR3 is TGCGCCAGCAGCCAAGATAGGGGACAGGGGGCCTACGAGCAGTACTTC. Its translation: CASSQDRGQGAYEQYF. The V and J genes are TRBV4-3 and TRBJ2-7, with 11 bases that match TRBD1. Germline V gene data show CDR1 as LGHNA and CDR2 as YSLEER. The CDR3 loop spans 16 amino acids. V dropped 0 bases and J dropped 2; count of bases not matched to a gene: 3.

This chain links TRBV4-1 with TRBJ2-7; D could derive from TRBD1 or TRBD2 (5 bases each). The CDR3 is 15 residues long. The ends were cut back, 2 bases at V and 3 bases at J, with 14 bases in the middle. CDR1 and CDR2 from the germline V gene are MGHRA and YSYEKL. The CDR3 region has the DNA TGCGCCAGCAGCCAACACCGGGACGCGGTCTACGAGCAGTACTTC. It is translated as CASSQHRDAVYEQYF.

V usage is TRBV9 and J usage is TRBJ2-1, with 11 bases fitting TRBD2. Germline V lookup: CDR1 SGDLS, CDR2 YYNGEE. Losses at the gene ends were 4 bases for V and 10 bases for J; bases not matched to a gene: 13. The CDR3 is 16 residues long. The CDR3 spells CASSPRGLADLGEQFF. The DNA of the CDR3 is TGTGCCAGCAGCCCACGGGGACTAGCGGACCTAGGGGAGCAGTTCTTC.

Only one count was recorded for this clone. The V and J genes are TRBV5-6 and TRBJ1-1; a possible D gene is TRBD1 (5 bases). Germline V lookup: CDR1 SGHDT, CDR2 YYEEEE. The CDR3 totals 14 residues. V was shortened by 1 base and J by 4 bases, with 11 bases between the two germline ends. In nucleotides, the CDR3 is TGTGCCAGCAGCTTGCAGGGCGGGGGCACTGAAGCTTTCTTT. This codes for CASSLQGGGTEAFF.

The chain has TRBV19 and TRBJ2-3; 9 bases are a match to TRBD1. This CDR3 contains 16 residues. Germline CDR1 is LNHDA and CDR2 is SQIVND (reference sequence). V dropped 4 bases and J dropped 0; count of bases not matched to a gene: 5. The CDR3 coding sequence is TGTGCCAGTAGTACCCGGGGACAGGGAAGCACAGATACGCAGTATTTT. Residues: CASSTRGQGSTDTQYF.

The chain links TRBV6-1 to TRBJ2-7; D not certain. Per germline, CDR1 MNHNS and CDR2 SASEGT. Trimming left V 6 bases short and J 2 bases short, with 11 bases between. CDR3 length equals 13 residues. The CDR3 here is CASRGWQPYEQYF. The CDR3 DNA is TGTGCCAGCAGGGGCTGGCAACCCTACGAGCAGTACTTC.

The chain couples TRBV6-1 to TRBJ2-1; 12 positions agree with TRBD2. The germline gives CDR1 MNHNS, CDR2 SASEGT. V lost 2 bases and J lost 7; bases outside the gene matches: 3. CDR3 length: 15 amino acids. CDR3 residues: CASSELAGGRNEQFF. The CDR3 DNA is TGTGCCAGCAGTGAACTAGCGGGAGGGCGGAATGAGCAGTTCTTC.

V usage is TRBV30 and J usage is TRBJ2-1; D remains unclear. The CDR3 has 12 residues. Germline V lookup: CDR1 GTSNPN, CDR2 SVGIG (reference sequence). Trimming removed 2 bases at V and 7 bases at J, with 9 bases between. The CDR3 loop reads CAWSIIGNEQFF. Written as DNA, the CDR3 is TGTGCCTGGAGTATTATCGGGAATGAGCAGTTCTTC.

The V call is TRBV11-2, the J call TRBJ2-2; 10 nucleotides agree with TRBD1. This CDR3 has 15 residues. Germline CDR1 and CDR2: SGHAT and FQNNGV. The V and J ends lost 5 bases and 12 bases, in that order; junction bases with no gene match: 12. The CDR3 protein is CASSRQGAVYRKLFF. CDR3 coding DNA: TGTGCCAGCAGCCGACAGGGGGCAGTTTACCGGAAGCTGTTTTTT.

This chain uses TRBV9 with TRBJ2-2, with 7 positions matching TRBD1. This CDR3 contains 13 residues. CDR1 is SGDLS and CDR2 is YYNGEE in the germline V gene. The V segment lost 4 bases and the J segment 7 bases; nucleotides outside the gene matches: 4. The CDR3 here is CASSPRQGGELFF. The CDR3 region has the DNA TGTGCCAGCAGCCCCCGACAGGGCGGGGAGCTGTTTTTT. Variable domain in full (rest from reference TRBV9 and TRBJ2-2): DSGVTQTPKHLITATGQRVTLRCSPRSGDLSVYWYQQSLDQGLQFLIQYYNGEERAKGNILERFSAQQFPDLHSELNLSSLELGDSALYFCASSPRQGGELFFGEGSRLTVL.

The rearrangement joins TRBV28 to TRBJ2-3; 11 bases map to TRBD2. This CDR3 is built from 16 residues. Germline V gene data show CDR1 as MDHEN and CDR2 as SYDVKM. The V and J ends lost 3 bases and 1 base, in that order; junction bases with no gene match: 3. CDR3 residues: CASSLGTSGRTDTQYF. The CDR3 DNA reads TGTGCCAGCAGTTTGGGGACTAGCGGACGCACAGATACGCAGTATTTT.

This clone was seen a single time. The genes are TRBV30 and TRBJ2-3, with 7 bases that match TRBD2. Trimming at V came to 2 bases and at J to 2 bases, leaving 7 bases not matched to a gene. Germline CDR1 is GTSNPN and CDR2 is SVGIG (reference sequence). This CDR3 has 15 amino acids. The DNA of the CDR3 is TGTGCCTGGAGTCCTACGGGAGGTACCACAGATACGCAGTATTTT. As protein: CAWSPTGGTTDTQYF.

The chain combines TRBV13 with TRBJ2-1; D unclear. The CDR3 runs 14 residues. V was cut by 5 bases and J by 5 bases, with 13 bases left in between. The germline V gene has CDR1 PRHDT and CDR2 FYEKMQ (reference sequence). The CDR3 bases are TGTGCCAGCAGCCCGGGTCGTGCTAACAATGAGCAGTTCTTC. It is translated as CASSPGRANNEQFF.

The rearrangement links TRBV6-5 to TRBJ2-2; possibly TRBD1 for D (6 bases). V was trimmed by 8 bases and J by 4 bases, leaving 11 bases between them. Germline CDR1 MNHEY, CDR2 SVGAGI. The CDR3 contains 13 residues. The CDR3 here is CASRDTPTGELFF. Written as DNA, the CDR3 is TGTGCCAGCCGGGACACCCCCACCGGGGAGCTGTTTTTT.

The V gene is TRBV27, the J gene TRBJ1-4, with D perhaps matching TRBD1 (5 bases). The CDR3 contains 13 residues. The V and J ends lost 5 bases and 8 bases respectively, with 12 bases between them. The germline CDR1 and CDR2 sequences are MNHEY and SMNVEV (reference sequence). This CDR3 reads CASSPQGWEKLFF. CDR3 in DNA: TGTGCCAGCAGTCCCCAGGGCTGGGAAAAACTGTTTTTT.

CDR3 sequence reads: CASSFKVGQGWVEQYF. CDR3 bases: TGTGCCAGCAGTTTCAAAGTGGGACAGGGATGGGTCGAGCAGTACTTC. The V and J genes are TRBV28 and TRBJ2-7, with 9 bases fitting TRBD1. Germline V CDR1 and CDR2: MDHEN, SYDVKM. CDR3 length: 16 residues. Trimming removed 3 bases from V and 6 bases from J; junction bases left unmatched: 12.

The chain combines TRBV25-1 with TRBJ1-4; D unresolved. Trimming removed 6 bases from V and 8 bases from J, with 10 bases in between. The CDR3 consists of 12 residues. The germline V gene encodes CDR1 MGHDK and CDR2 SYGVNS. CDR3 in amino acids: CASSWVGEKLFF. CDR3 nucleotides: TGTGCCAGCAGCTGGGTCGGAGAAAAACTGTTTTTT.

In its sample, this clone was seen once. The V call is TRBV6-1, the J call TRBJ2-5; 7 positions agree with TRBD2. CDR3 length: 14 amino acids. CDR1 is MNHNS, CDR2 SASEGT, per germline. After removal of 2 bases from V and 2 bases from J, the junction contained 2 bases not matched to a gene. The CDR3, as DNA: TGTGCCAGCAGTGAAATCGGGGGGCAAGAGACCCAGTACTTC. Translating gives CASSEIGGQETQYF.

This rearrangement joins TRBV10-3 to TRBJ2-2; a weak D match, TRBD1 (6 bases). Trimming left V 0 bases short and J 1 base short, with 15 bases between. In germline, CDR1 is ENHRY, CDR2 SYGVKD. The length of the CDR3 is 18 residues. CDR3 residues: CAISESIFGTQNTGELFF. The CDR3 DNA is TGTGCCATCAGTGAGTCGATATTTGGGACACAGAACACCGGGGAGCTGTTTTTT.

The chain has TRBV6-6 and TRBJ1-4, with D unclear. This CDR3 is 15 amino acids long. Deletions cut 2 bases from V and 5 bases from J, with 12 bases between. Per the germline V gene, CDR1 is MNHNY and CDR2 is SVGAGI (reference sequence). CDR3 coding DNA: TGTGCCAGCAGTTACGGGGTTAGTGAAAATGAAAAACTGTTTTTT. Translated, it gives CASSYGVSENEKLFF.

V gene TRBV13 combines with J gene TRBJ1-2, with 7 bases aligning to TRBD1. The CDR3 is 13 amino acids. CDR1 PRHDT and CDR2 FYEKMQ come from the germline V gene (reference sequence). The J segment lost 6 bases and the V segment lost 2 bases, leaving 3 bases of the junction unmatched. The CDR3 sequence is CASSLNTGDGYTF. The DNA for the CDR3 is TGTGCCAGCAGCTTAAACACAGGGGATGGCTACACCTTC. Full variable domain (rest looked up from reference TRBV13 and TRBJ1-2): AAGVIQSPRHLIKEKRETATLKCYPIPRHDTVYWYQQGPGQDPQFLISFYEKMQSDKGSIPDRFSAQQFSDYHSELNMSSLELGDSALYFCASSLNTGDGYTFGSGTRLTVV.

The rearrangement uses TRBV4-1 and TRBJ2-1, with D uncertain. The CDR3 spans 16 residues. Trimming took off 1 base at V and 7 bases at J, with 17 bases between the two ends. The germline gives CDR1 MGHRA, CDR2 YSYEKL. This CDR3 reads CASSQGAGLLGNEQFF. The CDR3 DNA sequence: TGCGCCAGCAGCCAAGGGGCTGGGCTACTCGGAAATGAGCAGTTCTTC.

The chain is built from TRBV6-9 and TRBJ1-6, with D tentatively TRBD1 (5 bases). Germline CDR1 and CDR2: MNHGY and SVAAGI. The CDR3 loop spans 11 amino acids. V was pared by 6 bases and J by 10 bases, with 7 bases between. The CDR3 DNA reads as TGTGCCAGCAGGAGGGACTCACCCCTCCACTTT. It codes for CASRRDSPLHF.

This rearrangement joins TRBV6-6 to TRBJ2-3; TRBD2 is a possible D gene (6 bases). The V gene's germline CDR1 is MNHNY and CDR2 SVGAGI (reference sequence). This CDR3 is built from 15 residues. Trimming cost V 0 bases and J 3 bases, with 10 bases left between them. CDR3 coding DNA: TGTGCCAGCAGTTACTCAACGGGGGAGACAGATACGCAGTATTTT. The encoded protein is CASSYSTGETDTQYF.

The chain employs TRBV2 and TRBJ1-5; D is possibly TRBD1 (5 bases). From germline, CDR1 is SNHLY and CDR2 FYNNEI. The CDR3 contains 16 residues. The V gene lost 3 bases and the J gene lost 5 bases, with 17 bases spanning the gap. CDR3 DNA sequence: TGTGCCAGCAGTGACAGTATCGCTAGGGGAGATCAGCCCCAGCATTTT. As protein: CASSDSIARGDQPQHF.

This chain uses TRBV15 with TRBJ2-1; 7 bases match TRBD2. The CDR3 covers 16 residues. Germline lookup yields CDR1 LNHNV and CDR2 YYDKDF (reference sequence). Trimming removed 2 bases from V and 4 bases from J; junction bases left unmatched: 8. This chain's CDR3 is CATSRLTGTTYNEQFF. DNA of the CDR3: TGTGCCACCAGCAGACTCACCGGGACTACATACAATGAGCAGTTCTTC.

As regards this clone: This sample includes further DNA sequences coding for the same CDR3. The CDR3 DNA reads as TGTGCTAGTGGCCTAGGTACTGACTACGAGCAGTACTTC. Its translation is CASGLGTDYEQYF. The chain combines TRBV12-5 with TRBJ2-7; D remains unclear. Germline CDR1 LGHNT, CDR2 FRNRAP. This CDR3 has 13 residues. V was shortened by 6 bases and J by 3 bases, with 12 bases between the two germline ends.